This TCR beta chain originates from a study of identical twins. Trimming cost V 0 bases and J 1 base, with 7 bases left between them. This CDR3 is built from 14 residues. CDR1 is LGHNA, CDR2 YSLEER, per germline. TCRdb re-called the 5' RACE reads through MiXCR, storing one row per CDR3 protein. The sample comprises approximately 500,000 distinct CDR3 sequences, approximately 25% of which are singletons, and roughly 3% rests with the top ten. This clonotype was seen more than once but under ten times. These data were likewise used in another study, on T cells expressing NK-cell markers. That source adds: Sorted T-cell subsets CD3+CD56+NKG2C+, CD3+CD56+NKG2C- and CD3+CD56-NKG2C+ were TCR beta-sequenced.

What was sequenced was CD4+ T cells sorted from blood. The receptor was derived from a woman between 18 and 29 years old in good health. This rearrangement joins TRBV4-3 to TRBJ2-7; tentatively, D is TRBD1 (5 bases). CDR3 residues: CASSQDYRSYEQYF. CDR3 coding DNA: TGCGCCAGCAGCCAAGATTACAGGTCCTACGAGCAGTACTTC.